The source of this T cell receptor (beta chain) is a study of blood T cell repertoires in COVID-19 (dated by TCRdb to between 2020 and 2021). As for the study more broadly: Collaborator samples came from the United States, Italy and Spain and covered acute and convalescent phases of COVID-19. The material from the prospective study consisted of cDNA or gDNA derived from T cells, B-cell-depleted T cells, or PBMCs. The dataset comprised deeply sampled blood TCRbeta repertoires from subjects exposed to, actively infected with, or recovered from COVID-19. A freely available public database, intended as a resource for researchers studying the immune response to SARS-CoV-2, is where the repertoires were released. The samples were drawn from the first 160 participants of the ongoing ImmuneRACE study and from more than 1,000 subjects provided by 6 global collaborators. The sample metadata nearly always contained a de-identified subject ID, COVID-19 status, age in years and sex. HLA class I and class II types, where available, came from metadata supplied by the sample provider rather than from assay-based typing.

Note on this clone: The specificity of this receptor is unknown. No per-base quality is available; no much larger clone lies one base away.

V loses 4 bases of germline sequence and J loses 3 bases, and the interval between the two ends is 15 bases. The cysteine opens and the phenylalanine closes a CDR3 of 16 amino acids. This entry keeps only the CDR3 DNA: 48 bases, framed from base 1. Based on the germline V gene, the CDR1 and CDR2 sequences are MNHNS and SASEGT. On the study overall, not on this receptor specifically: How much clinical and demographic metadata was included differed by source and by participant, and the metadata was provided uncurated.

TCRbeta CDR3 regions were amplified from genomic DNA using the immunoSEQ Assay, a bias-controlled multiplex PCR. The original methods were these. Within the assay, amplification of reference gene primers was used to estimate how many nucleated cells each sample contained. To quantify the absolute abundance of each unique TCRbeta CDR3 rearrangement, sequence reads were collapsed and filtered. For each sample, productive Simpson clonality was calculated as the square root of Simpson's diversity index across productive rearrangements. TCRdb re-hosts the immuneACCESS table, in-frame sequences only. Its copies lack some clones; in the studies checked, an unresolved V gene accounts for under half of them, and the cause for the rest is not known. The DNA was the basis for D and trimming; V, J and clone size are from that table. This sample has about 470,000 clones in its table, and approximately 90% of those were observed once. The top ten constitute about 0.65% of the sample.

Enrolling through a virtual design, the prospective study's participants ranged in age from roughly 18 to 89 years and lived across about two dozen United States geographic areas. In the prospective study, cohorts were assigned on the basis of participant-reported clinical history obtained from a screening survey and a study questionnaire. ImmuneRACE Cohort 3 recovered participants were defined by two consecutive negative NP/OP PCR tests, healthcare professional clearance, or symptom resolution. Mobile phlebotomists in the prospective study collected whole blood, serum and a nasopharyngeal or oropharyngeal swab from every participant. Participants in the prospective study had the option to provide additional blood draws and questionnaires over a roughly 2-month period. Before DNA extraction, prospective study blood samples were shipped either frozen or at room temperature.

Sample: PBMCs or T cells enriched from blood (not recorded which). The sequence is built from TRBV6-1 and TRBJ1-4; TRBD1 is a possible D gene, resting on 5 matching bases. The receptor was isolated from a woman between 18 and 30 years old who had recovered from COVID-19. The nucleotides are TGTGCCAGCAGTGCCTTAATAGGGGTGGCTAATGAAAAACTGTTTTTT. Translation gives CASSALIGVANEKLFF.